The 25 T cell receptor beta chains below were found in one sample sequenced in a study of blood T cell repertoires in COVID-19. The assay was immunoSEQ multiplex PCR, and TCRdb's table has in-frame clones only and misses some. Here the sample spans roughly 350,000 clones, around nine tenths being singletons. Source material: peripheral blood. The receptors come from a woman in her seventies with COVID-19, enrolled during active disease.

The chain links TRBV23-1 to TRBJ1-3, with unresolved D. TRBV23-1 is an ORF for which the function is uncertain. The CDR3 loop spans 10 amino acids. Between the trimmed V and J ends, which lost 7 bases and 11 bases, there was a span of 9 bases. The CDR3 region has the DNA TGCGCCAGCAAGAGACTCCCCATATATTTT. Translation gives CASKRLPIYF.

The CDR3 DNA is TGTGCCAGCAGCCAAGATCGAGTACCGTCTGGGGCCAACGTCCTGACTTTC. Its protein is CASSQDRVPSGANVLTF. The V gene is TRBV3-1 (or the pseudogene TRBV3-2), the J gene TRBJ2-6; D uncertain. The CDR3 length is 17 residues. Trimming left V 0 bases short and J 1 base short, with 10 bases between. Germline-derived CDR1 and CDR2 are LGHDT and YNNKEL (reference sequence).

V gene TRBV5-1 combines with J gene TRBJ2-5, with D possibly being TRBD2 (7 bases). Per the germline V gene, CDR1 is SGHRS and CDR2 is YFSETQ. The CDR3 has 14 residues. The V gene lost 2 bases and the J gene lost 4 bases, with 12 bases spanning the gap. CDR3 DNA: TGCGCCAGCAGCTTCGGGGGGCCCGCAGAGACCCAGTACTTC. It encodes CASSFGGPAETQYF.

With regard to this clone: Other DNA sequences in the sample encode the same CDR3. The gene calls are TRBV27 and TRBJ2-7; 7 bases line up with TRBD2. The V and J ends lost 3 bases and 2 bases, in that order; junction bases with no gene match: 4. The CDR3 length is 14 residues. CDR1 is MNHEY, CDR2 SMNVEV, per germline (reference sequence). The CDR3 loop is CASSFGGGAYEQYF. The CDR3 DNA reads TGTGCCAGCAGTTTTGGTGGGGGGGCCTACGAGCAGTACTTC.

V is TRBV2 and J is TRBJ2-1; the match to TRBD2 covers 11 bases. CDR1 SNHLY and CDR2 FYNNEI come from the germline V gene. The junction had 5 bases not matched to a gene; V was cut back by 6 bases and J by 10 bases. This CDR3 contains 13 residues. The CDR3 DNA is TGTGCCAGCAGGACTAGCGGGGCCGGGGAGCAGTTCTTC. Protein: CASRTSGAGEQFF.

The chain employs TRBV11-2 and TRBJ2-7, with a tentative D call TRBD1 (5 bases). The CDR3 has 16 residues. V lost 0 bases and J 1 base, leaving 13 bases between the germline ends. Germline CDR1 is SGHAT and CDR2 is FQNNGV. The CDR3 DNA sequence: TGTGCCAGCAGCTTAGACCCAGGGCTCTCTTCCTACGAGCAGTACTTC. Protein sequence: CASSLDPGLSSYEQYF.

This clone was seen only a few times. CDR3 amino acids: CASSVAKTGDNYGYTF. DNA for the CDR3: TGTGCCAGCAGCGTAGCAAAGACAGGGGACAACTATGGCTACACCTTC. The V and J genes are TRBV9 and TRBJ1-2, with 8 bases aligning to TRBD1. Germline values: CDR1 SGDLS, CDR2 YYNGEE. The CDR3 is 16 residues long. V lost 0 bases to trimming and J lost 2 bases; unmatched junction nucleotides: 6.

The chain links TRBV2 to TRBJ2-1, with 9 bases identical to TRBD2. Germline-derived CDR1 and CDR2 are SNHLY and FYNNEI. The CDR3 has 14 residues. The V gene end was trimmed by 11 bases and the J gene end by 2 bases; junction bases not matched to a gene: 7. The CDR3 sequence is CAGYERGAYNEQFF. CDR3 sequence (DNA): TGTGCCGGATATGAGCGGGGGGCCTACAATGAGCAGTTCTTC.

V is TRBV5-1 and J is TRBJ2-3, with D maybe TRBD2 (6 bases). V lost 3 bases and J lost 4, with 12 bases in between. This CDR3 has 14 amino acids. The germline V gene has CDR1 SGHRS and CDR2 YFSETQ. The CDR3 protein is CASSSGVGADTQYF. In nucleotides, the CDR3 is TGCGCCAGCAGCTCGGGAGTTGGGGCAGATACGCAGTATTTT.

This chain uses TRBV19 with TRBJ1-1; TRBD1 matches at 8 bases. Germline V gene lookup returns CDR1 LNHDA and CDR2 SQIVND (reference sequence). The CDR3 spans 16 residues. The V gene end was trimmed by 6 bases and the J gene end by 0 bases; junction bases not matched to a gene: 9. The CDR3 loop is CASRRPPGQVNTEAFF. CDR3 coding DNA: TGTGCCAGTAGAAGACCTCCGGGACAGGTGAACACTGAAGCTTTCTTT.

This clone was observed a few times. V usage is TRBV19 and J usage is TRBJ1-2, with TRBD1 matching 7 bases. V dropped 6 bases and J dropped 2; count of bases not matched to a gene: 3. The CDR3 is 13 amino acids. The germline V gene encodes CDR1 LNHDA and CDR2 SQIVND (reference sequence). Written as DNA, the CDR3 is TGTGCCAGTAGCAGACAGGGCAACTATGGCTACACCTTC. It translates to CASSRQGNYGYTF. The entire variable domain, with the rest obtained from reference TRBV19 and TRBJ1-2, is as follows: DGGITQSPKYLFRKEGQNVTLSCEQNLNHDAMYWYRQDPGQGLRLIYYSQIVNDFQKGDIAEGYSVSREKKESFPLTVTSAQKNPTAFYLCASSRQGNYGYTFGSGTRLTVV.

This clone was seen once. V and J are TRBV7-3 and TRBJ2-1; the match to TRBD2 covers 10 bases. The length of the CDR3 is 14 residues. J was trimmed by 7 bases and V by 5 bases; bases with no gene match: 5. Germline CDR1 SGHTA, CDR2 FQGTGA. The CDR3: CASSPGTSENEQFF. CDR3 bases: TGTGCCAGCAGCCCCGGGACTAGCGAAAATGAGCAGTTCTTC.

This rearrangement joins TRBV9 to TRBJ2-3; TRBD2 agrees at 9 bases. V lost 0 bases and J lost 0; bases outside the gene matches: 8. The CDR3 spans 18 residues. CDR1 is SGDLS and CDR2 is YYNGEE in the germline V gene. The CDR3 is CASSVGLAVFSSTDTQYF. The CDR3, as DNA: TGTGCCAGCAGCGTAGGACTAGCGGTTTTTTCTAGCACAGATACGCAGTATTTT.

The V and J genes are TRBV10-2 and TRBJ1-1; TRBD1 might be the D (5 bases). Looked up from germline, CDR1 is WSHSY and CDR2 is SAAADI. V shed 9 bases and J shed 0 bases, with 8 bases lying between them. This CDR3 contains 12 residues. The CDR3, as DNA: TGCGCCAGTTCGGACATGAACACTGAAGCTTTCTTT. Translating it yields CASSDMNTEAFF.

The J gene is TRBJ1-2, the V gene TRBV7-9, with D perhaps matching TRBD1 (6 bases). The CDR3 loop spans 12 amino acids. Germline V gives CDR1 SEHNR, CDR2 FQNEAQ (reference sequence). The V end was cut by 4 bases, the J end by 8 bases, with 11 bases between. The CDR3 spells CASSSGQKGYTF. CDR3 in DNA: TGTGCCAGCAGCTCGGGACAAAAAGGCTACACCTTC.

V gene TRBV10-1 combines with J gene TRBJ2-7; D ambiguous. This CDR3 is built from 12 residues. V lost 6 bases to trimming and J lost 3 bases, with 9 bases between them. In germline, CDR1 is WNHNN, CDR2 SYGVQD (reference sequence). In DNA form, the CDR3 reads TGCGCCAGCAGAACAAATCTCTACGAGCAGTACTTC. Translation: CASRTNLYEQYF.

The chain is built from TRBV15 and TRBJ2-7; 11 bases fit TRBD2. Per the germline V gene, CDR1 is LNHNV and CDR2 is YYDKDF (reference sequence). Losses at the gene ends were 0 bases for V and 9 bases for J; bases not matched to a gene: 10. This CDR3 contains 16 residues. The CDR3 spells CATSRDYSGGALVQYF. The CDR3 DNA reads as TGTGCCACCAGCAGAGACTATAGCGGGGGGGCCTTGGTGCAGTACTTC.

This clone was counted a few times. This chain joins TRBV6-5 and TRBJ1-4; possibly TRBD1 for D (6 bases). The CDR3 consists of 15 residues. Trimming took 11 bases from V and 0 from J, leaving 16 bases between them. Germline V lookup: CDR1 MNHEY, CDR2 SVGAGI. As DNA, the CDR3 is TGTGCCGCGAAGACAGGACAAGCAACTAATGAAAAACTGTTTTTT. Translated: CAAKTGQATNEKLFF.

This chain connects TRBV19 to TRBJ1-5; D ambiguous. Germline V gene data show CDR1 as LNHDA and CDR2 as SQIVND (reference sequence). Trimming removed 4 bases at V and 2 bases at J, with 9 bases between. The CDR3 length is 14 residues. CDR3 protein: CASSTGGGNQPQHF. In DNA, the CDR3 is TGTGCCAGTAGTACGGGAGGTGGCAATCAGCCCCAGCATTTT.

The V call is TRBV10-1, the J call TRBJ1-5; D is unresolved. V gave up 3 bases and J gave up 7 bases, with 13 bases separating them. Germline lookup yields CDR1 WNHNN and CDR2 SYGVQD (reference sequence). The CDR3 has 14 amino acids. Written as DNA, the CDR3 is TGCGCCAGCAGTGAATCGGGATTTCGGCAGCCCCAGCATTTT. Its protein is CASSESGFRQPQHF.

V usage is TRBV7-7 and J usage is TRBJ2-3; 7 bases fit TRBD2. Germline values: CDR1 SSHAT, CDR2 FNYEAQ (reference sequence). The CDR3 is 15 residues long. V dropped 2 bases and J dropped 5; count of bases not matched to a gene: 7. In nucleotides, the CDR3 is TGTGCCAGCAGCTTAAGCGGGGCCAGAGGAGATACGCAGTATTTT. Its translation is CASSLSGARGDTQYF.

The rearrangement joins TRBV25-1 to TRBJ1-3; D may be TRBD1 (5 bases). Looked up from germline, CDR1 is MGHDK and CDR2 is SYGVNS. V was clipped by 5 bases and J by 0 bases, with 11 bases between them. The CDR3 has 15 amino acids. The CDR3: CASSPTDNSGNTIYF. CDR3 DNA sequence: TGTGCCAGCAGTCCGACGGACAACTCTGGAAACACCATATATTTT.

V usage is TRBV30 and J usage is TRBJ1-4, with 8 nucleotides matching TRBD1. In germline, CDR1 is GTSNPN, CDR2 SVGIG (reference sequence). Trimming took 3 bases from V and 7 from J; bases not matched to a gene: 7. The CDR3 length is 14 residues. The CDR3 nucleotides are TGTGCCTGGAGATCCGGGACAGGCATTGAAAAACTGTTTTTT. Its translation: CAWRSGTGIEKLFF.

J is TRBJ2-5 and V is TRBV28; 8 nucleotides align to TRBD2. CDR1 and CDR2 from the germline V gene are MDHEN and SYDVKM. The CDR3 is 15 residues long. Unmatched junction bases numbered 4, after V lost 1 base and J lost 3 bases. CDR3 sequence (DNA): TGTGCCAGCAGTTTATACGGGGGGGTGAAAGAGACCCAGTACTTC. It yields the protein CASSLYGGVKETQYF.

The gene calls are TRBV4-1 and TRBJ2-4; perhaps TRBD1 as D (5 bases). Germline CDR1 is MGHRA and CDR2 is YSYEKL. V dropped 0 bases and J dropped 4 bases, with 13 bases sitting between them. This CDR3 spans 16 amino acids. The CDR3 protein is CASSQEAQTVKNIQYF. The DNA of the CDR3 is TGCGCCAGCAGCCAAGAAGCCCAGACAGTAAAAAACATTCAGTACTTC.